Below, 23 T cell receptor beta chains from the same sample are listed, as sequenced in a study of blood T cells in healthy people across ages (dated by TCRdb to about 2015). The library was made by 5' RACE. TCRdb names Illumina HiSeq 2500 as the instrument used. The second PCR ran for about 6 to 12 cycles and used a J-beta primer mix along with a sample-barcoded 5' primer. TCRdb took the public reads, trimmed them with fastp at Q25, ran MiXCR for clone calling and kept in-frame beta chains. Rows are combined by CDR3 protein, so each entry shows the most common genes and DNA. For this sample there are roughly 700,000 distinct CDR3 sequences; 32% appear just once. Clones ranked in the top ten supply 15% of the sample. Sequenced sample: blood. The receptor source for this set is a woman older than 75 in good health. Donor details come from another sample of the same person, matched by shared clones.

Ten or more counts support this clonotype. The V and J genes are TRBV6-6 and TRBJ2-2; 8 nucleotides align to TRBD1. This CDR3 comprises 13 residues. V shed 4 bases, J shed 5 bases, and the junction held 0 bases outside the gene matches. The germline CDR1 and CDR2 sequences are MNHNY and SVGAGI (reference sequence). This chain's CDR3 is CASSWTGTGELFF. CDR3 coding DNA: TGTGCCAGCAGTTGGACAGGGACCGGGGAGCTGTTTTTT.

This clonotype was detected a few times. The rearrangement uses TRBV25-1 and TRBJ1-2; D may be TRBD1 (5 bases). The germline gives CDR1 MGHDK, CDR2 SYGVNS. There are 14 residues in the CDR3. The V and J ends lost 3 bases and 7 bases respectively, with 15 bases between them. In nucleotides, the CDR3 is TGTGCCAGCAGTGACCCGGGACGGCTCGGTGGCTACACCTTC. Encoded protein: CASSDPGRLGGYTF.

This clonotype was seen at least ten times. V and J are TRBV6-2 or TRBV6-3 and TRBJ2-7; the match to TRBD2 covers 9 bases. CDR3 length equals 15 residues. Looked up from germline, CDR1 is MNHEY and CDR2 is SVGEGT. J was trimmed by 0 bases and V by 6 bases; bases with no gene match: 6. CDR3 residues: CASRIAGAFSYEQYF. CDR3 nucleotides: TGTGCCAGCAGAATAGCGGGGGCCTTCTCCTACGAGCAGTACTTC.

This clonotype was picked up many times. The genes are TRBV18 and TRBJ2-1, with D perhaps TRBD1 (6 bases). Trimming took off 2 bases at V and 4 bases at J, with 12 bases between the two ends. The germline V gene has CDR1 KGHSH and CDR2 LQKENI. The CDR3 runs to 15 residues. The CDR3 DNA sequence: TGTGCCAGCTCACCAATTAGGACAGCTTACAATGAGCAGTTCTTC. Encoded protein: CASSPIRTAYNEQFF.

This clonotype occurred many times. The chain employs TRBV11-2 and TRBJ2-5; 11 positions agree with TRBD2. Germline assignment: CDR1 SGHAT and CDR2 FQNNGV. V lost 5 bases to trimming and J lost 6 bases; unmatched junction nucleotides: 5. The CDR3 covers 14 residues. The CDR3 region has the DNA TGTGCCAGCAGCCATAGCGGGGGGGCTCAGACCCAGTACTTC. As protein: CASSHSGGAQTQYF. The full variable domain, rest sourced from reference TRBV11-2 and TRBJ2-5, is EAGVAQSPRYKIIEKRQSVAFWCNPISGHATLYWYQQILGQGPKLLIQFQNNGVVDDSQLPKDRFSAERLKGVDSTLKIQPAKLEDSAVYLCASSHSGGAQTQYFGPGTRLLVL.

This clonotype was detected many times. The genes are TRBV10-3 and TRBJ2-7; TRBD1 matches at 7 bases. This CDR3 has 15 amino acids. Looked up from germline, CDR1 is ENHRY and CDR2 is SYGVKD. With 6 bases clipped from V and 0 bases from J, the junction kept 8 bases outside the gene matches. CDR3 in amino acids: CAIRSGQAASYEQYF. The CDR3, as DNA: TGTGCCATCAGGAGCGGACAGGCCGCCTCCTACGAGCAGTACTTC.

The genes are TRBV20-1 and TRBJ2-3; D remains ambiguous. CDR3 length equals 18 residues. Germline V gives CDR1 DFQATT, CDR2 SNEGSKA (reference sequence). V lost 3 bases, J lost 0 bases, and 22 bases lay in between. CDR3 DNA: TGCAGTGCTAGCAACCCGCCTACCGAGGAGATTAGCACAGATACGCAGTATTTT. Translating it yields CSASNPPTEEISTDTQYF.

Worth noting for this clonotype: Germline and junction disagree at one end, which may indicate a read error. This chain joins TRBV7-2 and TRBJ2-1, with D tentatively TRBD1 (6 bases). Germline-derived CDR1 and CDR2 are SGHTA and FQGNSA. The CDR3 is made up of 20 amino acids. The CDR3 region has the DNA TGTGCCTGCAGCTCTAGAGGACAGTCGACCGCCCGGAGCTCCTACAATGAGCAGTTCTTC. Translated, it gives CACSSRGQSTARSSYNEQFF.

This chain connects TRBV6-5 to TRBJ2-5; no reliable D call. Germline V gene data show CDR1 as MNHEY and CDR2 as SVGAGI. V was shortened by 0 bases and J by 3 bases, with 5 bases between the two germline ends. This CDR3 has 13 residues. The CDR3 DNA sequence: TGTGCCAGCAGTTACTCGCGTAAAGAGACCCAGTACTTC. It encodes CASSYSRKETQYF.

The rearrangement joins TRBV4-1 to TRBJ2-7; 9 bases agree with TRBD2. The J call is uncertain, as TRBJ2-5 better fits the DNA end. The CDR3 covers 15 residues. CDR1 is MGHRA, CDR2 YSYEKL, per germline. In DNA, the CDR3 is TGCGCCAGCAGCCAACGTCAGCGGGGGGAAGAGACCCAGTACTTC. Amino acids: CASSQRQRGEETQYF.

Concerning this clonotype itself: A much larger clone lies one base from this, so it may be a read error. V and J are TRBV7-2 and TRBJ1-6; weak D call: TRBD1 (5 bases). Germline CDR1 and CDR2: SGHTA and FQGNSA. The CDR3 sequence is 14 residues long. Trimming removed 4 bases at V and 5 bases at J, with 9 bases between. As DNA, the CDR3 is TGTGCCAGCAGCTGCCCCAGGGATAATTCACCCCTCCACTTT. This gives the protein CASSCPRDNSPLHF.

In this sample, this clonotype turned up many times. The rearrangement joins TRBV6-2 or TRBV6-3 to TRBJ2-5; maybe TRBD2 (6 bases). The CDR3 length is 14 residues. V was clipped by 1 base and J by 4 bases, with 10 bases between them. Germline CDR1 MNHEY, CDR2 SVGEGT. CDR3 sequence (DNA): TGTGCCAGCAGTTACTTGGGGAGGCGAGAGACCCAGTACTTC. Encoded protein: CASSYLGRRETQYF.

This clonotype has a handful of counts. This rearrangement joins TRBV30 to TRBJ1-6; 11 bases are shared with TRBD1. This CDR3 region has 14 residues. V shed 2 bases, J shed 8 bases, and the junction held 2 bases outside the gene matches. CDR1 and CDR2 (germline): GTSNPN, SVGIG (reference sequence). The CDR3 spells CAWSRTGGDSPLHF. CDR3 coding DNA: TGTGCCTGGAGTCGGACAGGGGGCGATTCACCCCTCCACTTT.

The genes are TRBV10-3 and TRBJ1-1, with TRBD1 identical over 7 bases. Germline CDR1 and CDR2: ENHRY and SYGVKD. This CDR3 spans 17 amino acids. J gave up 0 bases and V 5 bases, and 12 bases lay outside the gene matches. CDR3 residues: CAISRPTGQRMNTEAFF. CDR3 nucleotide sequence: TGTGCCATCAGTCGGCCTACGGGACAGAGAATGAACACTGAAGCTTTCTTT.

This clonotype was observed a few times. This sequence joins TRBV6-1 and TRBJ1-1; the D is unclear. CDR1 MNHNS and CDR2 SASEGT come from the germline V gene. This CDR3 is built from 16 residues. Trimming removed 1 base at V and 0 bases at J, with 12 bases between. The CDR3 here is CASSEEEGRMNTEAFF. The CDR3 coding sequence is TGTGCCAGCAGTGAAGAGGAGGGCAGAATGAACACTGAAGCTTTCTTT.

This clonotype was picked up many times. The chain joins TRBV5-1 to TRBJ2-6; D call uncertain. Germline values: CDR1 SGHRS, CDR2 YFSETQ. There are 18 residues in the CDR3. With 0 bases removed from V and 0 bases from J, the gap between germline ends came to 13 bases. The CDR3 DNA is TGCGCCAGCAGCTTGGAGGCCAGATCGAACTCTGGGGCCAACGTCCTGACTTTC. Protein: CASSLEARSNSGANVLTF. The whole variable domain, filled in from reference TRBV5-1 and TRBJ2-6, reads KAGVTQTPRYLIKTRGQQVTLSCSPISGHRSVSWYQQTPGQGLQFLFEYFSETQRNKGNFPGRFSGRQFSNSRSEMNVSTLELGDSALYLCASSLEARSNSGANVLTFGAGSRLTVL.

CDR3 DNA: TGTGCCAGCAGGGCCGGGACAGCGTCTAAACACAACTATGGCTACACCTTC. Amino acid sequence: CASRAGTASKHNYGYTF. The chain joins TRBV27 to TRBJ1-2, with 7 bases matching TRBD1. With 6 bases clipped from V and 2 bases from J, the junction kept 15 bases outside the gene matches. Germline V gives CDR1 MNHEY, CDR2 SMNVEV (reference sequence). This CDR3 has 17 amino acids.

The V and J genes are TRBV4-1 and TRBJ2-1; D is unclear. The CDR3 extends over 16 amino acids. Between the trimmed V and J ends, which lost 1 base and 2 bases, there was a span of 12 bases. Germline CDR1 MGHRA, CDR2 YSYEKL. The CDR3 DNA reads TGCGCCAGCAGCCAAGGCGACCTGGTAACCTACAATGAGCAGTTCTTC. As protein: CASSQGDLVTYNEQFF.

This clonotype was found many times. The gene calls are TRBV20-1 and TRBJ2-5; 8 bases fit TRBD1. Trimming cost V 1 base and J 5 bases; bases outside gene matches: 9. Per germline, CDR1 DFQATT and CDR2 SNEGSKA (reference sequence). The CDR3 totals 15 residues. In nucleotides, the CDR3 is TGCAGTGCTAGAGGCCTCTTGGACAGGGAGGAGACCCAGTACTTC. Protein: CSARGLLDREETQYF.

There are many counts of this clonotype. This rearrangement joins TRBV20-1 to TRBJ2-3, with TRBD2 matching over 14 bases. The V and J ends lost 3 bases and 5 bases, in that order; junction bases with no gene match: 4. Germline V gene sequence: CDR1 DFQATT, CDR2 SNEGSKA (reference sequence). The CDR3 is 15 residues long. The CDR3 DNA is TGCAGTGCTAGTAGACTAGCGGGGGGGCGAGATACGCAGTATTTT. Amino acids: CSASRLAGGRDTQYF.

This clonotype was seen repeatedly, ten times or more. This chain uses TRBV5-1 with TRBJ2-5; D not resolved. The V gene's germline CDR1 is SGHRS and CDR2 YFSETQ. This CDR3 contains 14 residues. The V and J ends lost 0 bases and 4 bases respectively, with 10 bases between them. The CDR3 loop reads CASSLVSSPETQYF. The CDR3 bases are TGCGCCAGCAGCTTGGTGTCGAGCCCAGAGACCCAGTACTTC.

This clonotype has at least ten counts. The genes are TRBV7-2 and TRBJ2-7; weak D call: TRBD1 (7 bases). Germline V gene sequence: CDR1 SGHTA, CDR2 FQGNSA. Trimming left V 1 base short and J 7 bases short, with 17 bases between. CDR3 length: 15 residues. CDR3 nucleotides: TGTGCCAGCAGCTTAGACCGCAGGGGGGTAGGGGAGCAGTACTTC. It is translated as CASSLDRRGVGEQYF.

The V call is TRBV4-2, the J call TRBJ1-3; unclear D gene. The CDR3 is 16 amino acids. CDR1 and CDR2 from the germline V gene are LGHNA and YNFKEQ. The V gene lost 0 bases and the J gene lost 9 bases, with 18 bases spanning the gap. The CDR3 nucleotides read TGTGCCAGCAGCCAAGATAACGGGTTTGGGGAGAGCACCATATATTTT. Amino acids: CASSQDNGFGESTIYF.